Shown below are 18 T cell receptor beta chains from a single sample sequenced in a study of breast tumors, draining lymph nodes, adjacent tissues. Samples came from axillary lymph nodes draining the breast cancer. TCRdb reprocessed the multiplex PCR reads with MiXCR, giving one entry per CDR3 protein. Of about 140,000 distinct CDR3 sequences listed, around a third were seen once; the top ten hold 2.3%. The specimen sequenced was axillary lymph node tissue. The receptors originated from a female donor with breast cancer. Some clones in this sample may be carry-over from other donors' samples.

This clonotype was seen repeatedly, ten times or more. The rearrangement uses TRBV20-1 and TRBJ1-2; 9 nucleotides match TRBD1. V was pared by 2 bases and J by 6 bases, with 13 bases of the junction left unmatched. From germline, CDR1 is DFQATT and CDR2 SNEGSKA (reference sequence). The CDR3 extends over 16 amino acids. CDR3 amino acids: CSARTPGTGNLDGYTF. CDR3 coding DNA: TGCAGTGCTAGAACGCCCGGGACAGGGAATCTAGATGGCTACACCTTC.

This clonotype was counted ten times or more. The chain joins TRBV19 to TRBJ2-5; D is perhaps TRBD2 (6 bases). V was cut by 8 bases and J by 1 base, with 11 bases left in between. Per germline, CDR1 LNHDA and CDR2 SQIVND (reference sequence). The CDR3 sequence is 13 residues long. The chain's CDR3 is CASAPGLQETQYF. In DNA, the CDR3 is TGTGCCAGTGCGCCGGGACTCCAAGAGACCCAGTACTTC.

This clonotype was seen many times. The chain joins TRBV5-1 to TRBJ2-2; 10 nucleotides align to TRBD2. The CDR3 contains 18 residues. The V and J ends lost 1 base and 7 bases, in that order; junction bases with no gene match: 13. CDR1 is SGHRS and CDR2 is YFSETQ in the germline V gene. CDR3 sequence reads: CASSLRSWSSGGFGELFF. For the CDR3, the DNA is TGCGCCAGCAGCTTGAGAAGTTGGAGTAGCGGGGGGTTCGGGGAGCTGTTTTTT. The variable domain in full, with the rest retrieved from reference TRBV5-1 and TRBJ2-2, is KAGVTQTPRYLIKTRGQQVTLSCSPISGHRSVSWYQQTPGQGLQFLFEYFSETQRNKGNFPGRFSGRQFSNSRSEMNVSTLELGDSALYLCASSLRSWSSGGFGELFFGEGSRLTVL.

With regard to this clonotype: This CDR3 is missing its conserved last phenylalanine or tryptophan, likely due to a read error. This rearrangement joins TRBV19 to TRBJ2-7, with TRBD1 as a possible D gene (6 bases). The CDR3 runs 13 residues. The germline V gene encodes CDR1 LNHDA and CDR2 SQIVND (reference sequence). CDR3 nucleotides: TGTGCCAGTGGTATAACACAGGGTTACGAGCAGTACCTC. Translated, it gives CASGITQGYEQYL.

The V and J genes are TRBV11-2 and TRBJ2-1; a weak D match, TRBD1 (6 bases). The CDR3 spans 13 residues. Germline CDR1 reads SGHAT; CDR2 reads FQNNGV. The V and J ends lost 5 bases and 7 bases respectively, with 12 bases between them. DNA of the CDR3: TGTGCCAGCAGCCTGACAGGCAATAATGAGCAGTTCTTC. Its protein is CASSLTGNNEQFF.

This chain links TRBV10-2 with TRBJ1-3, with D unclear. CDR3 length: 10 residues. Trimming removed 10 bases from V and 9 bases from J, with 10 bases in between. Germline CDR1 WSHSY, CDR2 SAAADI. CDR3 residues: CATSKGTIYF. CDR3 sequence (DNA): TGCGCCACTTCAAAGGGCACCATATATTTT.

The table lists this clonotype with many counts. This chain uses TRBV11-1 with TRBJ1-2; D ambiguous. This CDR3 has 16 residues. CDR1 SGHAT and CDR2 FQDESV come from the germline V gene (reference sequence). Trimming removed 3 bases at V and 7 bases at J, with 21 bases between. CDR3 bases: TGTGCCAGCAGCTTGGCCCCAAGTGCTGCGCTCGGTGGCTACACCTTC. It translates to CASSLAPSAALGGYTF. Combining the CDR3 with reference TRBV11-1 and TRBJ1-2 gives the whole variable domain EAEVAQSPRYKITEKSQAVAFWCDPISGHATLYWYRQILGQGPELLVQFQDESVVDDSQLPKDRFSAERLKGVDSTLKIQPAELGDSAMYLCASSLAPSAALGGYTFGSGTRLTVV.

There are many counts of this clonotype. The genes are TRBV6-1 and TRBJ2-5; D unresolved. V gave up 3 bases and J gave up 5 bases, with 4 bases separating them. Germline V lookup: CDR1 MNHNS, CDR2 SASEGT. This CDR3 is built from 11 residues. CDR3 loop: CASSEGETQYF. DNA of the CDR3: TGTGCCAGCAGTGAGGGGGAGACCCAGTACTTC.

With respect to this clonotype: A much larger clone lies one base from this, so it may be a read error. This chain uses TRBV5-4 with TRBJ1-3; D gene unclear. The germline V gene has CDR1 SGHNT and CDR2 YYREEE (reference sequence). The CDR3 consists of 12 residues. The chain's CDR3 is CASSLWGSTIYF. The CDR3 coding sequence is TGTGCCAGCAGCCTCTGGGGAAGCACCATATATTTT. The variable domain in full, completed from reference TRBV5-4 and TRBJ1-3, reads ETGVTQSPTHLIKTRGQQVTLRCSSQSGHNTVSWYQQALGQGPQFIFQYYREEENGRGNFPPRFSGLQFPNYSSELNVNALELDDSALYLCASSLWGSTIYFGEGSWLTVV.

V usage is TRBV7-9 and J usage is TRBJ2-7; 10 bases line up with TRBD1. This CDR3 comprises 17 residues. Trimming cost V 5 bases and J 2 bases; bases outside gene matches: 12. Germline assignment: CDR1 SEHNR and CDR2 FQNEAQ (reference sequence). The CDR3 region has the DNA TGTGCCAGCAGCGTAGGACAGGGGGACAGGGGCACCTACGAGCAGTACTTC. Its translation is CASSVGQGDRGTYEQYF.

This clonotype was picked up many times. The chain recombines TRBV2 with TRBJ2-7, with 7 bases lining up with TRBD2. The CDR3 runs 14 residues. The germline V gene encodes CDR1 SNHLY and CDR2 FYNNEI. V was pared by 8 bases and J by 0 bases, with 7 bases of the junction left unmatched. CDR3 sequence reads: CASLRGTTSYEQYF. The CDR3, as DNA: TGTGCCAGCCTGAGAGGGACTACCTCCTACGAGCAGTACTTC.

At least ten counts were recorded for this clonotype. The chain links TRBV28 to TRBJ2-7; 9 positions match TRBD2. J was trimmed by 4 bases and V by 1 base; bases with no gene match: 14. Germline V CDR1 and CDR2: MDHEN, SYDVKM. The CDR3 extends over 18 amino acids. Written as DNA, the CDR3 is TGTGCCAGCAGTTTATCCGGGCGGAGACTAGCGGCATTATACGAGCAGTACTTC. Residues: CASSLSGRRLAALYEQYF.

Notes on this clonotype: A read error may explain this, as a much larger clone is one base away. The rearrangement uses TRBV9 and TRBJ2-7, with TRBD1 as a possible D gene (5 bases). The germline V gene encodes CDR1 SGDLS and CDR2 YYNGEE. The CDR3 runs 14 residues. V was pared by 7 bases and J by 2 bases, with 16 bases between. The CDR3: CASGQGQSPYEQYF. In DNA form, the CDR3 reads TGTGCCAGCGGCCAAGGACAATCCCCCTACGAGCAGTACTTC.

The chain couples TRBV4-1 to TRBJ2-7, with D maybe TRBD2 (6 bases). Germline V CDR1 and CDR2: MGHRA, YSYEKL. Trimming left V 1 base short and J 0 bases short, with 16 bases between. This CDR3 is built from 17 residues. The CDR3 region is CASSQVRGDLGSYEQYF. The CDR3 DNA reads as TGCGCCAGCAGCCAAGTTCGAGGGGACTTGGGCTCCTACGAGCAGTACTTC.

This clonotype was counted ten times or more. CDR3 loop: CASALGGAQNYGYTF. The CDR3 coding sequence is TGTGCCAGCGCTTTGGGGGGGGCGCAGAACTATGGCTACACCTTC. The J gene is TRBJ1-2, the V gene TRBV28; tentatively, D is TRBD1 (6 bases). Germline values: CDR1 MDHEN, CDR2 SYDVKM. The CDR3 spans 15 residues. V lost 8 bases and J lost 2, with 18 bases in between.

This clonotype was observed many times. The rearrangement joins TRBV30 to TRBJ2-3; possible D gene TRBD1, 7 bases. Trimming removed 2 bases from V and 0 bases from J, with 9 bases in between. Germline assignment: CDR1 GTSNPN and CDR2 SVGIG (reference sequence). The CDR3 totals 14 residues. The chain's CDR3 is CAWSSGGSTDTQYF. The CDR3 nucleotides read TGTGCCTGGAGTTCAGGGGGGAGCACAGATACGCAGTATTTT.

In this sample, this clonotype turned up a few times. One base away lies a much larger clone, so this may be a sequencing read error. The chain couples TRBV5-1 to TRBJ1-2, with TRBD1 as a possible D gene (6 bases). Trimming cost V 4 bases and J 8 bases, with 18 bases left between them. The CDR3 consists of 14 residues. The germline CDR1 and CDR2 sequences are SGHRS and YFSETQ. Written as DNA, the CDR3 is TGCGCCAGCAGCAGTCAAGGGGACACAAGCGGCTACACCTTC. It is translated as CASSSQGDTSGYTF.

This clonotype was detected many times. The J gene is TRBJ2-7, the V gene TRBV28, with 7 bases aligning to TRBD2. The germline CDR1 and CDR2 sequences are MDHEN and SYDVKM. The CDR3 extends over 12 amino acids. V was clipped by 3 bases and J by 6 bases; unmatched bases: 2. CDR3 DNA sequence: TGTGCCAGCAGTTTTTGGGAGGGCGAGCAGTACTTC. Amino acid sequence: CASSFWEGEQYF.